This T cell receptor (beta chain) was identified in a study of blood T cell repertoires in COVID-19. Followed longitudinally, the Seattle patients had been enrolled during active infection. Methods used by the authors: Amplified reference gene primers provided the basis for estimating nucleated cell counts. The assay was immunoSEQ multiplex PCR, and TCRdb's table has in-frame clones only and misses some. D and trimming come from the DNA, and the V and J calls and clone size come from that table. The data contain about 300,000 clones, over 80% of them singletons. Unmatched junction bases numbered 12, after V lost 3 bases and J lost 3 bases. The CDR3 spans 20 residues. CDR1 is KGHSH, CDR2 LQKENI, per germline.

The sequencing sample was made of peripheral blood. This clonotype was sampled from a woman aged 50 to 60 with COVID-19, enrolled during active disease. V usage is TRBV18 and J usage is TRBJ2-2; TRBD2 matches at 14 bases. The CDR3 sequence: CASSPTGLAGVRRDTGELFF. The CDR3 DNA is TGTGCCAGCTCACCGACGGGACTAGCGGGAGTGAGACGGGACACCGGGGAGCTGTTTTTT.